This T cell receptor beta chain was sequenced during a study of blood T cell repertoires in COVID-19. The wider study: The United States, Italy and Spain supplied acute and convalescent COVID-19 samples. Sample material is recorded as cDNA or gDNA derived from T cells, B-cell-depleted T cells, or PBMCs.

In the original analysis: Cell counts per sample came from amplifying reference gene primers. The table came from immunoSEQ multiplex PCR; TCRdb's copy has only in-frame clones and leaves some out. V and J calls and clone size are as listed in that table; D and trimming were resolved from the DNA. The sample yields some 140,000 clones, roughly four fifths seen once. Per the germline V gene, CDR1 is SGHNT and CDR2 is YENEEA. With 1 base removed from V and 2 bases from J, the gap between germline ends came to 6 bases. This CDR3 has 15 residues. The TCR sequence derives from a man aged 80 or over with acute or convalescent COVID-19. V is TRBV11-3 and J is TRBJ2-6; D possibly corresponds to TRBD2 (5 bases). Source material: peripheral blood. CDR3 loop: CASSLGRTGANVLTF. Written as DNA, the CDR3 is TGTGCCAGCAGCTTAGGGAGGACTGGGGCCAACGTCCTGACTTTC.